This T cell receptor (beta chain) came from a study of cytomegalovirus exposure and HLA in healthy donors. CDR3 length equals 15 residues. CDR1 and CDR2 (germline): LGHNA, YNFKEQ. J gave up 8 bases and V 0 bases, and 8 bases lay outside the gene matches. 60 Vbeta and 13 Jbeta primers were used in PCR. Measured with immunoSEQ multiplex PCR; TCRdb has only the in-frame clones, and not every one. The data show some 120,000 clones, with less than 85% seen just once and 2.5% to 3.5% held by the top ten. This clone appeared a few times. Its matching antigen is unknown. Study results and caveats: As a later analysis showed, several of the most significant clusters appeared to be linked to common viral pathogens.

This sequence joins TRBV4-2 and TRBJ1-2, with 8 bases identical to TRBD1. The clonotype was recovered from a male donor in good health and CMV-seronegative. The specimen sequenced was PBMCs. The CDR3 region is CASSQDLQGARGYTF. The CDR3 region has the DNA TGTGCCAGCAGCCAAGATTTGCAGGGGGCGAGAGGCTACACCTTC.